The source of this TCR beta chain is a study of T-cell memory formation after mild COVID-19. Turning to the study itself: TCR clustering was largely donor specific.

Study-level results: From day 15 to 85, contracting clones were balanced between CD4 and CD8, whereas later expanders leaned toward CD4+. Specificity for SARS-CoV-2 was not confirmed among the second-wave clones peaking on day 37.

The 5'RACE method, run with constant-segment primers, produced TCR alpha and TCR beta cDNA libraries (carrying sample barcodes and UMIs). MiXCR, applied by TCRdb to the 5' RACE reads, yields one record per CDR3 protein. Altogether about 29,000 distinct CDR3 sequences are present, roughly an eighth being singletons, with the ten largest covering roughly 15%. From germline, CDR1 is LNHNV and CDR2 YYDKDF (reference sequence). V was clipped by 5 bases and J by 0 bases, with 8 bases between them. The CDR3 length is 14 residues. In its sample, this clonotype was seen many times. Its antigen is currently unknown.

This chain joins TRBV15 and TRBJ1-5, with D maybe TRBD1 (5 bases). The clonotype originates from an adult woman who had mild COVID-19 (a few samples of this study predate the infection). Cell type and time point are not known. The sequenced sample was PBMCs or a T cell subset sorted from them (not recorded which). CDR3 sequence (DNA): TGTGCCACCAGCCGTGACAGTAGCAATCAGCCCCAGCATTTT. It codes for CATSRDSSNQPQHF. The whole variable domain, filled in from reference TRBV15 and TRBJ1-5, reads DAMVIQNPRYQVTQFGKPVTLSCSQTLNHNVMYWYQQKSSQAPKLLFHYYDKDFNNEADTPDNFQSRRPNTSFCFLDIRSPGLGDTAMYLCATSRDSSNQPQHFGDGTRLSIL.